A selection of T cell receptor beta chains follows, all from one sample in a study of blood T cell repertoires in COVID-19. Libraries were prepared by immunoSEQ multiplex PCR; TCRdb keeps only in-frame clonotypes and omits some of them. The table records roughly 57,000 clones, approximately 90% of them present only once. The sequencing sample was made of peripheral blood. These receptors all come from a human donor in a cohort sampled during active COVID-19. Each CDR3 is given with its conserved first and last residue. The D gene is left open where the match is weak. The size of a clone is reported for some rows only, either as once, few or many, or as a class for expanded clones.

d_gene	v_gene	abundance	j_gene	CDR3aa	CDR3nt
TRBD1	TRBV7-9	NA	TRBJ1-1	CASSSNWQGALTEAFF	TGTGCCAGCTCCTCTAATTGGCAGGGGGCACTAACTGAAGCTTTCTTT
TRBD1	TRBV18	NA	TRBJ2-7	CASSYGTGRGPGGNEQYF	TGTGCCAGCTCATATGGGACAGGGAGAGGTCCAGGGGGTAACGAGCAGTACTTC
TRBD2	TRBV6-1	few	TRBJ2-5	CASSEGASGGETQYF	TGTGCCAGCAGTGAAGGCGCTAGCGGGGGGGAGACCCAGTACTTC
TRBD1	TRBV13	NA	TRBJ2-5	CASSLPGQGFQETQYF	TGTGCCAGCAGCTTGCCGGGACAGGGGTTCCAAGAGACCCAGTACTTC
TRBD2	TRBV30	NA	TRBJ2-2	CAWSAFGGGTNTGELFF	TGTGCCTGGAGTGCGTTCGGCGGGGGGACTAACACCGGGGAGCTGTTTTTT
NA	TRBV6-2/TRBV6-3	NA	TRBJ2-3	CASSYIWRGGADTQYF	TGTGCCAGCAGTTACATCTGGCGGGGCGGGGCAGATACGCAGTATTTT
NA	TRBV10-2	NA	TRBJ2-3	CASSELQTDTQYF	TGCGCCAGCAGTGAGCTACAGACAGATACGCAGTATTTT
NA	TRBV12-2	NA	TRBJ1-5	CASRSSDMTVSNQPQHF	TGTGCAAGTCGCTCCAGCGACATGACAGTTAGCAATCAGCCCCAGCATTTT
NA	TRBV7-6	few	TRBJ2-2	CASSLEGSGELFF	TGTGCCAGCAGCTTAGAGGGGTCCGGGGAGCTGTTTTTT
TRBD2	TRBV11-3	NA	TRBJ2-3	CASSSGTNRDTQYF	TGTGCCAGCAGCTCTGGGACTAATAGAGATACGCAGTATTTT
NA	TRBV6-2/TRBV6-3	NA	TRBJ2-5	CASSYPRQEEWWETQYF	TGTGCCAGCAGTTACCCGCGTCAGGAGGAATGGTGGGAGACCCAGTACTTC
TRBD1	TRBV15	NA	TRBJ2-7	CATSRTGTGNSEQYF	TGTGCCACCAGCAGAACCGGGACAGGGAACTCCGAGCAGTACTTC
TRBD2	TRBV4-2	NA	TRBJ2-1	CASSQEASGSNEQFF	TGTGCCAGCAGCCAAGAGGCTAGCGGGAGCAATGAGCAGTTCTTC
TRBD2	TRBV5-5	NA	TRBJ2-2	CASSLSGGNTGELFF	TGTGCCAGCAGCCTTAGCGGGGGGAACACCGGGGAGCTGTTTTTT
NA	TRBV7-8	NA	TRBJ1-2	CASSLALVGAEEGYTF	TGTGCCAGCAGCTTAGCGCTGGTAGGGGCAGAGGAGGGCTACACCTTC
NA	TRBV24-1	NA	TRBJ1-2	CATSDGGINYGYTF	TGTGCCACCAGTGATGGGGGCATTAACTATGGCTACACCTTC
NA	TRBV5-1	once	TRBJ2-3	CASRRETDTQYF	TGCGCCAGCAGGAGGGAGACAGATACGCAGTATTTT
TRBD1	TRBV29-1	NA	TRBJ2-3	CSVKTRADRGPDTQYF	TGCAGCGTCAAGACACGAGCGGACAGGGGACCAGATACGCAGTATTTT
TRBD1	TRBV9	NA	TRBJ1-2	CASSAQAGGRYGYTF	TGTGCCAGCAGCGCCCAAGCAGGGGGCAGGTATGGCTACACCTTC
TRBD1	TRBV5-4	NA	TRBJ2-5	CASSLDRGGETQYF	TGTGCCAGCAGCTTGGACAGGGGCGGAGAGACCCAGTACTTC
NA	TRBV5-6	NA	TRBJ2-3	CASRQSTPGGGQYF	TGTGCCAGCAGGCAATCTACGCCCGGAGGTGGGCAGTATTTT
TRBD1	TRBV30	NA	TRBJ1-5	CAWGAGGSNQPQHF	TGTGCCTGGGGGGCAGGGGGAAGCAATCAGCCCCAGCATTTT
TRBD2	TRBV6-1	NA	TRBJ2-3	CASSELSGASTDTQYF	TGTGCCAGCAGCGAACTTAGCGGGGCATCCACAGATACGCAGTATTTT
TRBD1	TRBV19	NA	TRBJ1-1	CASKSKTGTNTEAFF	TGTGCCAGTAAGTCTAAGACAGGGACGAACACTGAAGCTTTCTTT
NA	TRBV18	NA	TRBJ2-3	CASSPPHIGTDTQYF	TGTGCCAGCTCACCCCCACACATTGGCACAGATACGCAGTATTTT
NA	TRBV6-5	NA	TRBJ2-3	CASRGTDTQYF	TGTGCCAGCCGGGGGACAGATACGCAGTATTTT
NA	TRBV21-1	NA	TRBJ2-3	CASSSRAERTDTQYF	TGTGCCAGCAGCAGTCGAGCGGAGAGGACAGATACGCAGTATTTT
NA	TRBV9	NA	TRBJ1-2	CASSGGPGYTF	TGTGCCAGCAGCGGGGGCCCTGGCTACACCTTC
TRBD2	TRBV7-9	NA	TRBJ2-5	CASSPLAGGHETQYF	TGTGCCAGCAGCCCACTAGCGGGGGGTCACGAGACCCAGTACTTC
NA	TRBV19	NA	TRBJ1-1	CASSEQGNTEAFF	TGTGCCAGTAGTGAACAGGGGAACACTGAAGCTTTCTTT
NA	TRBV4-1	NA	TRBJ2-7	CASSQTAGSLYEQYF	TGCGCCAGCAGCCAGACAGCAGGTTCCCTCTACGAGCAGTACTTC
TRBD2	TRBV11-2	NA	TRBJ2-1	CASSPNIIPPASGSNEQFF	TGTGCCAGCAGTCCAAATATTATTCCCCCGGCTAGCGGGAGTAATGAGCAGTTCTTC
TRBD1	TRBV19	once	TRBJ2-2	CASGTGANTGELFF	TGTGCCAGCGGGACAGGGGCGAACACCGGGGAGCTGTTTTTT
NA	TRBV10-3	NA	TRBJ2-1	CAISEFTLGGGEQFF	TGTGCCATCAGTGAGTTCACCCTAGGGGGTGGTGAGCAGTTCTTC
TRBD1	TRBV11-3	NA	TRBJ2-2	CASRDRGGTGELFF	TGTGCCAGCAGGGACAGGGGTGGCACCGGGGAGCTGTTTTTT
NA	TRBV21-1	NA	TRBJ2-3	CASSRNRAGEYLTDTQYF	TGTGCCAGCAGCCGGAATCGAGCGGGGGAATATCTCACAGATACGCAGTATTTT
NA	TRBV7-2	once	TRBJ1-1	CASSQASGSTEAFF	TGTGCCAGCAGCCAAGCCTCGGGGAGCACTGAAGCTTTCTTT
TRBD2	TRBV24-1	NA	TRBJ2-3	CATSDLGSGRSGGRSTDTQYF	TGTGCCACCAGTGATTTGGGTAGCGGGAGGAGTGGGGGTCGGTCCACAGATACGCAGTATTTT
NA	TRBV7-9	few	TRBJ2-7	CASSLGRDPYEQYF	TGTGCCAGCAGCTTAGGACGGGATCCCTACGAGCAGTACTTC
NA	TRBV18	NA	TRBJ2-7	CASSPLASNYEQYF	TGTGCCAGCTCACCCCTAGCGAGTAACTACGAGCAGTACTTC
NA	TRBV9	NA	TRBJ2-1	CASSVVPQGRLNEQFF	TGTGCCAGCAGCGTAGTTCCTCAGGGAAGACTGAATGAGCAGTTCTTC
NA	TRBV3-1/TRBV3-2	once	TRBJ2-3	CASSQEEGAGGLTDTQYF	TGTGCCAGCAGCCAAGAAGAGGGGGCGGGAGGACTCACAGATACGCAGTATTTT
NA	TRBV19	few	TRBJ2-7	CASRRQSSNEQYF	TGTGCCAGTCGCAGGCAGTCGTCCAACGAGCAGTACTTC
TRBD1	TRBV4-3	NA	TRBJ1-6	CASSLQGAQNSPLHF	TGCGCCAGCAGCCTACAGGGGGCCCAAAATTCACCCCTCCACTTT
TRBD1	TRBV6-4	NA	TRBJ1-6	CASSEGQGNSPLHF	TGTGCCAGCAGTGAGGGACAGGGTAATTCACCCCTCCACTTT
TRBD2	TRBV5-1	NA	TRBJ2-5	CASSLGGLEETQYF	TGCGCCAGCAGCTTGGGGGGACTAGAAGAGACCCAGTACTTC
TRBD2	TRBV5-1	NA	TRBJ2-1	CASSLTSGLYNEQFF	TGCGCCAGCAGTCTGACTAGCGGACTGTACAATGAGCAGTTCTTC
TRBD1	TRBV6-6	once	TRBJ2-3	CASSFRGLSSTDTQYF	TGTGCCAGCAGTTTTAGGGGGCTCTCCAGCACAGATACGCAGTATTTT
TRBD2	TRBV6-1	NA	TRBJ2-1	CASSESPGGAYNEQFF	TGTGCCAGCAGTGAATCCCCCGGGGGGGCCTACAATGAGCAGTTCTTC
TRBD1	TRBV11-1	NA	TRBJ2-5	CASSLEQGGETQYF	TGTGCCAGCAGCTTAGAACAGGGGGGAGAGACCCAGTACTTC
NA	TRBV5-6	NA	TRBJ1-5	CASSTRTAEQPQHF	TGTGCCAGCAGCACGAGGACAGCCGAACAGCCCCAGCATTTT
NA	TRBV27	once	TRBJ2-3	CASRITPWSTDTQYF	TGTGCCAGCCGCATTACTCCCTGGAGCACAGATACGCAGTATTTT
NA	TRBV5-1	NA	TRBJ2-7	CASSLARTARFTYEQYF	TGCGCCAGCAGCTTGGCCAGGACAGCACGTTTTACCTACGAGCAGTACTTC
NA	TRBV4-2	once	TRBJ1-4	CASSQELGASIEKLFF	TGTGCCAGCAGCCAAGAACTGGGGGCAAGTATTGAAAAACTGTTTTTT
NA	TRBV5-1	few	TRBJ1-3	CASSTDSYRNTIYF	TGCGCCAGCAGCACGGACAGTTACCGAAACACCATATATTTT
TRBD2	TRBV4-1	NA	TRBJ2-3	CASSQDRLAGGDTQYF	TGCGCCAGCAGCCAAGACAGACTAGCGGGGGGAGATACGCAGTATTTT
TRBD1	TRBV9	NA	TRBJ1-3	CASSAGQGIGNTIYF	TGTGCCAGCAGCGCCGGACAGGGAATAGGAAACACCATATATTTT
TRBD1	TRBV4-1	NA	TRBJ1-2	CASSQDRVGGYTF	TGCGCCAGCAGCCAGGACAGGGTAGGTGGCTACACCTTC